Described below is a single T cell receptor beta chain sequence and its context. These data originate in a study of T cell responses to AZD1222 COVID-19 vaccine. Libraries were prepared by immunoSEQ multiplex PCR; TCRdb keeps only in-frame clonotypes and omits some of them. The data contain over 85,000 clones, around 85% of them singletons. This sequence originates from an adult who received the AZD1222 COVID-19 vaccine. The sample in question was peripheral blood, obtained 28 days after the second AZD1222 dose.

The CDR3 bases are TGCGCCAGCAGCCCCGACCTCTATCCCACTGAAGCTTTCTTT. Protein sequence: CASSPDLYPTEAFF. The genes are TRBV5-1 and TRBJ1-1, with D hard to call. The CDR3 length is 14 residues. Trimming stripped 4 bases from V and 4 bases from J, with 14 bases between. Germline CDR1 SGHRS, CDR2 YFSETQ.